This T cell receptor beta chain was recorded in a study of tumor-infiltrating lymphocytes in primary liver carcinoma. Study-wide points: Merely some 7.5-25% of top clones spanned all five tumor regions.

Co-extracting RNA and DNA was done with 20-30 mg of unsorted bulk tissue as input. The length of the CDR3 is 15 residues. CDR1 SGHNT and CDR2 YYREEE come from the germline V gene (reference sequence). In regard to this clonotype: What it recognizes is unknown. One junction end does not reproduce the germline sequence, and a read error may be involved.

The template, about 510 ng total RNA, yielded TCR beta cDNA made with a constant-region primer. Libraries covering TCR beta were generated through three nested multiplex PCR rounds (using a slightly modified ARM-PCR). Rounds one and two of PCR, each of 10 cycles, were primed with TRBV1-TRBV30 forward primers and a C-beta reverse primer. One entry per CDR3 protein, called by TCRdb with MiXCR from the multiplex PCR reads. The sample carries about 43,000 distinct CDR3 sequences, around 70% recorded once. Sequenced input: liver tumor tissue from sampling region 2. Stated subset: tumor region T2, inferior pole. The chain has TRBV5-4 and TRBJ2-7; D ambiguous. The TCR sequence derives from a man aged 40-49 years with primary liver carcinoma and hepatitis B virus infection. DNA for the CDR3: TGTACCAGCAGCTCCAAAGACGGATTCTCCTGCGAGCAGTACTTC. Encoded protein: CTSSSKDGFSCEQYF.